This section outlines one T cell receptor beta chain sequence together with its context. The sample originates from a study of shared T cell receptors in the human thymus. The CDR3 covers 16 residues. With V trimmed by 5 bases and J by 9 bases, 12 bases remained unmatched. The germline V gene has CDR1 SGHVS and CDR2 FQNEAQ. TCRdb keeps only in-frame clones here, not all; method: immunoSEQ multiplex PCR. The sample lists about 380,000 clones; roughly 94% were seen once. This TCR derives from a human donor. This chain joins TRBV7-8 and TRBJ2-1; 11 nucleotides line up with TRBD2. Sequenced sample: thymocytes. The CDR3 bases are TGTGCCAGCAGCCCCGGGGTAGCGGGAGGGCCGACTGAGCAGTTCTTC. It is translated as CASSPGVAGGPTEQFF.